A selection of T cell receptor beta chains follows, all from one sample in a study of shared clonotypes between healthy human individuals. The protocol was immunoSEQ multiplex PCR, while the TCRdb copy is restricted to in-frame clones and leaves out a portion. The sample gives around 980,000 clones, roughly 74% of which show up once; roughly 0.65% is in the top ten. The sample consisted of memory CD4+ T cells from PBMCs. All receptors come from a man aged 18 to 30 in good health. Some clones in this sample may be carry-over from other donors' samples. CDR3s include the opening cysteine and the closing phenylalanine or tryptophan. Fields, in order: J gene, CDR3 length, D gene, V gene, clone size, CDR3 protein, CDR3 DNA. The D gene is left open where the match is weak. Clone size, where shown, is once, few, many, or a class for clones that have expanded.

TRBJ2-1,17,TRBD2,TRBV9,-,CASSEGTSGSSYNEQFF,TGTGCCAGCAGCGAGGGGACTAGCGGGAGCTCCTACAATGAGCAGTTCTTC
TRBJ1-5,8,-,TRBV7-3,-,CASSPRDF,TGTGCCAGCAGCCCCCGGGATTTT
TRBJ1-1,13,-,TRBV5-1,few,CASSLGQDTEAFF,TGCGCCAGCAGCTTGGGACAGGACACTGAAGCTTTCTTT
TRBJ2-7,14,-,TRBV30,-,CAWNWGSGGNEQYF,TGTGCCTGGAACTGGGGTAGCGGAGGGAACGAGCAGTACTTC
TRBJ2-7,18,-,TRBV30,-,CAWRAQGNWLAGPYEQYF,TGTGCCTGGAGGGCACAGGGTAATTGGCTAGCTGGTCCCTACGAGCAGTACTTC
TRBJ1-1,13,-,TRBV6-1,-,CASSTASNTEAFF,TGTGCCAGCAGTACGGCCTCGAACACTGAAGCTTTCTTT
TRBJ2-5,11,-,TRBV6-5,few,CASSYRQTQYF,TGTGCCAGCAGTTACCGGCAGACCCAGTACTTC
TRBJ2-7,14,-,TRBV29-1,few,CSVLGARDADEQYF,TGCAGCGTCCTGGGGGCCAGGGACGCCGACGAGCAGTACTTC
TRBJ1-3,13,-,TRBV10-3,-,CAIRRGAGNTIYF,TGTGCCATCAGACGAGGAGCTGGAAACACCATATATTTT
TRBJ1-3,15,-,TRBV19,-,CASSALGTGGNTIYF,TGTGCCAGTAGCGCTCTCGGAACAGGGGGAAACACCATATATTTT
TRBJ2-7,14,TRBD2,TRBV29-1,-,CSVVPASGSHEQYF,TGCAGCGTTGTCCCGGCTAGCGGGAGTCATGAGCAGTACTTC
TRBJ2-5,15,-,TRBV5-1,-,CASSHQTALQETQYF,TGCGCCAGCAGCCACCAGACAGCACTCCAAGAGACCCAGTACTTC
TRBJ2-7,14,TRBD1,TRBV4-1,-,CASSRDRSYYEQYF,TGCGCCAGCAGCCGGGACAGGAGTTACTACGAGCAGTACTTC